This TCR beta chain was sequenced in a study of metastatic and nonmetastatic thyroid tumors. Study-level results: The study reportedly found significantly higher TCR beta diversity in malignant thyroid tumors than benign nodules, in blood and tumor.

Nobody among the patients had been given any treatment before thyroid surgery. The CDR3 length is 9 residues. V was shortened by 8 bases and J by 3 bases, with 4 bases between the two germline ends. Germline CDR1 is DFQATT and CDR2 is SNEGSKA (reference sequence). As regards this clone: The antigen remains undetermined.

Study processing details: For papillary thyroid cancer, a distant-metastasis classifier was constructed from CDR3 differences observed across clinicopathological groups. TCRdb re-processed the PCR reads through MiXCR. V and J calls and clone size were set by TCRdb, not the authors. The sample contains 25,000 to 35,000 clones, roughly 15% of which appear only once. This TCR was recovered from a female donor with papillary thyroid cancer or a benign thyroid nodule (not recorded which). Some clones in this sample may be carry-over from other donors' samples. Sequencing was done on a sample of blood. The gene calls are TRBV20-1 and TRBJ1-1, with no clear D. The CDR3 sequence: CSTDTEAFF. The DNA for the CDR3 is TGCAGTACGGACACTGAAGCTTTCTTT.